These T cell receptor beta chains were read from a single sample in a study of cytomegalovirus exposure and HLA in healthy donors. TCRdb's table, derived via immunoSEQ multiplex PCR, lists solely in-frame clones and lacks some. In the table there are roughly 84,000 clones, roughly 64% of which are singletons. Sequenced input: PBMCs. The origin of the receptors is a woman aged 40-49 years in good health and CMV-seropositive. Both conserved end residues are part of each CDR3. Fields, in order: clone size, V gene, J gene, D gene, CDR3 protein, CDR3 DNA. D genes are given only for firm matches. Clone size is not always given. Where it is, it says once, few, many or a class for expanded clones.

size: NA; V: TRBV4-3; J: TRBJ1-4; D: TRBD1; CDR3: CASSQDLAGGNNEKLFF; DNA: TGCGCCAGCAGCCAAGACCTCGCAGGGGGAAATAATGAAAAACTGTTTTTT
size: NA; V: TRBV6-5; J: TRBJ2-7; D: NA; CDR3: CASSYSQGLYEQYF; DNA: TGTGCCAGCAGTTACTCGCAGGGATTGTACGAGCAGTACTTC
size: NA; V: TRBV7-2; J: TRBJ1-1; D: NA; CDR3: CASSFRGATEAFF; DNA: TGTGCCAGCAGCTTCAGGGGCGCCACTGAAGCTTTCTTT
size: NA; V: TRBV6-1; J: TRBJ2-7; D: NA; CDR3: CASSEELGGPYEQYF; DNA: TGTGCCAGCAGTGAAGAGCTGGGGGGACCCTACGAGCAGTACTTC
size: NA; V: TRBV2; J: TRBJ2-7; D: NA; CDR3: CASDAISSYEQYF; DNA: TGTGCCAGCGATGCCATTAGCTCCTACGAGCAGTACTTC
size: NA; V: TRBV2; J: TRBJ2-5; D: TRBD2; CDR3: CASSGTSGSTETQYF; DNA: TGTGCCAGCAGTGGTACAAGCGGGAGTACGGAGACCCAGTACTTC
size: NA; V: TRBV5-6; J: TRBJ1-5; D: NA; CDR3: CASSLGQSNQPQHF; DNA: TGTGCCAGCAGCCTCGGACAGAGCAATCAGCCCCAGCATTTT
size: NA; V: TRBV19; J: TRBJ1-1; D: TRBD1; CDR3: CASSRDRDTEAFF; DNA: TGTGCCAGTAGTAGGGACAGGGACACTGAAGCTTTCTTT
size: few; V: TRBV19; J: TRBJ1-1; D: TRBD1; CDR3: CASSLKTGGVVTEAFF; DNA: TGTGCCAGTAGTCTTAAGACAGGGGGAGTGGTCACTGAAGCTTTCTTT
size: NA; V: TRBV5-1; J: TRBJ2-3; D: TRBD2; CDR3: CASRPTSGSTDTQYF; DNA: TGCGCCAGCAGACCGACTAGCGGGAGCACAGATACGCAGTATTTT
size: NA; V: TRBV7-9; J: TRBJ1-1; D: TRBD1; CDR3: CASSLSAGGTEAFF; DNA: TGTGCCAGCAGCTTATCGGCAGGGGGCACTGAAGCTTTCTTT
size: NA; V: TRBV28; J: TRBJ2-2; D: TRBD1; CDR3: CASSPGQEITGELFF; DNA: TGTGCCAGCAGCCCGGGACAGGAGATAACCGGGGAGCTGTTTTTT
size: NA; V: TRBV6-1; J: TRBJ1-1; D: NA; CDR3: CASSVSNTEAFF; DNA: TGTGCCAGCAGTGTTTCTAACACTGAAGCTTTCTTT
size: NA; V: TRBV5-4; J: TRBJ1-5; D: TRBD1; CDR3: CASSPMSRDRDNQPQHF; DNA: TGTGCCAGCAGCCCGATGTCCCGGGACAGGGACAATCAGCCCCAGCATTTT
size: NA; V: TRBV5-4; J: TRBJ2-5; D: NA; CDR3: CASSPQGGETQYF; DNA: TGTGCCAGCAGCCCCCAGGGTGGAGAGACCCAGTACTTC
size: NA; V: TRBV4-3; J: TRBJ1-1; D: TRBD1; CDR3: CASSQDGGQANTEAFF; DNA: TGCGCCAGCAGCCAAGATGGGGGACAGGCGAACACTGAAGCTTTCTTT
size: NA; V: TRBV9; J: TRBJ1-4; D: TRBD1; CDR3: CASSERGTVLNEKLFF; DNA: TGTGCCAGCAGCGAAAGGGGGACAGTCCTTAATGAAAAACTGTTTTTT
size: few; V: TRBV6-1; J: TRBJ2-1; D: NA; CDR3: CASSGGLPYNEQFF; DNA: TGTGCCAGCAGTGGGGGACTCCCCTACAATGAGCAGTTCTTC
size: NA; V: TRBV6-6; J: TRBJ2-1; D: NA; CDR3: CASSYGTGEQFF; DNA: TGTGCCAGCTCATATGGGACTGGGGAGCAGTTCTTC
size: NA; V: TRBV7-2; J: TRBJ2-7; D: TRBD2; CDR3: CASSTRSTSLHEQYF; DNA: TGTGCCAGCAGCACAAGGTCGACTAGCCTCCACGAGCAGTACTTC
size: NA; V: TRBV10-3; J: TRBJ1-1; D: NA; CDR3: CAIGAGANTEAFF; DNA: TGTGCCATCGGCGCAGGGGCGAACACTGAAGCTTTCTTT
size: NA; V: TRBV5-6; J: TRBJ1-1; D: NA; CDR3: CASSLVSTGRSEAFF; DNA: TGTGCCAGCAGCTTGGTGTCCACCGGTCGTTCTGAAGCTTTCTTT
size: NA; V: TRBV5-5; J: TRBJ1-5; D: NA; CDR3: CASSLEDRTYQPQHF; DNA: TGTGCCAGCAGCTTGGAAGACAGGACTTATCAGCCCCAGCATTTT
size: NA; V: TRBV6-6; J: TRBJ2-1; D: TRBD2; CDR3: CASSYHRLAEPNEQFF; DNA: TGTGCCAGCAGTTACCACCGACTAGCGGAACCCAATGAGCAGTTCTTC
size: NA; V: TRBV27; J: TRBJ1-2; D: NA; CDR3: CASRRNPEATSNYGYTF; DNA: TGTGCCAGCAGGCGTAATCCAGAAGCGACTTCTAACTATGGCTACACCTTC
size: once; V: TRBV29-1; J: TRBJ2-7; D: NA; CDR3: CSVVPQLSSYEQYF; DNA: TGTAGCGTTGTGCCCCAACTGAGCTCCTACGAGCAGTACTTC
size: NA; V: TRBV7-9; J: TRBJ1-2; D: TRBD1; CDR3: CASSFGTGGSYGYTF; DNA: TGTGCCAGCAGCTTTGGGACAGGGGGAAGCTATGGCTACACCTTC
size: once; V: TRBV5-4; J: TRBJ2-5; D: TRBD2; CDR3: CASSSRLATQETQYF; DNA: TGTGCCAGCAGCTCCAGACTAGCGACACAAGAGACCCAGTACTTC
size: once; V: TRBV19; J: TRBJ1-2; D: TRBD1; CDR3: CASSIAGTGGNGYTF; DNA: TGTGCCAGTAGTATCGCCGGGACAGGGGGAAATGGCTACACCTTC
size: NA; V: TRBV7-8; J: TRBJ2-5; D: TRBD2; CDR3: CASSPSGSLQETQYF; DNA: TGTGCCAGCAGCCCGAGCGGGAGTTTACAAGAGACCCAGTACTTC
size: few; V: TRBV5-1; J: TRBJ1-1; D: NA; CDR3: CASSLGAYRANTEAFF; DNA: TGCGCCAGCAGCTTGGGGGCCTACAGAGCAAACACTGAAGCTTTCTTT
size: NA; V: TRBV11-2; J: TRBJ2-3; D: TRBD2; CDR3: CASSGSGSSTDTQYF; DNA: TGTGCCAGCAGCGGAAGCGGGAGCTCCACAGATACGCAGTATTTT
size: NA; V: TRBV27; J: TRBJ2-1; D: TRBD1; CDR3: CASSHLDRGLLRGNEQFF; DNA: TGTGCCAGCAGTCACCTGGACAGGGGGCTTCTACGTGGGAATGAGCAGTTCTTC
size: once; V: TRBV6-6; J: TRBJ2-2; D: TRBD1; CDR3: CASAYQGQSNTGELFF; DNA: TGTGCCAGTGCGTATCAGGGACAGTCGAACACCGGGGAGCTGTTTTTT
size: once; V: TRBV19; J: TRBJ1-1; D: TRBD1; CDR3: CASRSTGIYTEAFF; DNA: TGTGCCAGTAGGTCGACAGGGATTTACACTGAAGCTTTCTTT
size: NA; V: TRBV4-2; J: TRBJ2-7; D: NA; CDR3: CASSQDPGAREQYF; DNA: TGTGCCAGCAGCCAAGATCCCGGAGCGCGGGAGCAGTACTTC
size: NA; V: TRBV4-3; J: TRBJ1-1; D: NA; CDR3: CASSQEGGLNTEAFF; DNA: TGCGCCAGCAGCCAAGAGGGGGGGTTGAACACTGAAGCTTTCTTT
size: NA; V: TRBV27; J: TRBJ1-1; D: NA; CDR3: CASSTNRGNTEAFF; DNA: TGTGCCAGCAGTACCAACCGGGGGAATACTGAAGCTTTCTTT
size: few; V: TRBV7-3; J: TRBJ2-2; D: TRBD2; CDR3: CASSLLAGASGELFF; DNA: TGTGCCAGCAGCTTATTAGCGGGAGCCTCCGGGGAGCTGTTTTTT
size: few; V: TRBV28; J: TRBJ2-5; D: NA; CDR3: CASSIAGETQYF; DNA: TGTGCCAGCAGTATTGCAGGGGAGACCCAGTACTTC
size: NA; V: TRBV5-5; J: TRBJ2-7; D: TRBD2; CDR3: CASSPGGSYEQYF; DNA: TGTGCCAGCAGCCCGGGGGGCTCCTACGAGCAGTACTTC
size: NA; V: TRBV30; J: TRBJ2-1; D: NA; CDR3: CAWSALRGYNEQFF; DNA: TGTGCCTGGAGTGCCCTCCGGGGGTACAATGAGCAGTTCTTC
size: few; V: TRBV2; J: TRBJ1-2; D: TRBD1; CDR3: CASLGPQQGRISYGYTF; DNA: TGTGCCAGCCTGGGCCCTCAACAGGGGCGCATTTCCTATGGCTACACCTTC
size: NA; V: TRBV6-1; J: TRBJ2-1; D: NA; CDR3: CASTRDTEQFF; DNA: TGTGCCAGCACGCGGGATACTGAGCAGTTCTTC
size: NA; V: TRBV10-3; J: TRBJ1-2; D: NA; CDR3: CAIKDRFYGYTF; DNA: TGTGCCATCAAGGACAGATTCTATGGCTACACCTTC
size: NA; V: TRBV9; J: TRBJ2-3; D: NA; CDR3: CASSVLPSDTQYF; DNA: TGTGCCAGCAGCGTCCTACCCTCGGATACGCAGTATTTT
size: NA; V: TRBV2; J: TRBJ2-1; D: TRBD2; CDR3: CASSEWTSGSDEQFF; DNA: TGTGCCAGCAGTGAATGGACTAGCGGGAGTGATGAGCAGTTCTTC
size: NA; V: TRBV6-6; J: TRBJ2-1; D: TRBD2; CDR3: CASTHKRGLGHNEQFF; DNA: TGTGCCAGCACCCATAAACGGGGACTAGGTCACAATGAGCAGTTCTTC
size: NA; V: TRBV29-1; J: TRBJ1-2; D: NA; CDR3: CSDRTNYGYTF; DNA: TGCAGTGATAGAACTAACTATGGCTACACCTTC